The TCR beta chain under discussion was sequenced for a study of T-cell memory formation after mild COVID-19. From germline, CDR1 is SGHRS and CDR2 YFSETQ. This CDR3 comprises 13 residues. V was shortened by 8 bases and J by 0 bases, with 12 bases between the two germline ends. TCRdb recomputed calls from the 5' RACE reads with MiXCR, one row per CDR3 protein. The table has more than 250,000 distinct CDR3 sequences, 15% to 20% seen once. Sequences were obtained from PBMCs or a T cell subset sorted from them (not recorded which). The chain employs TRBV5-1 and TRBJ2-7, with a tentative D call TRBD2 (6 bases). This receptor was taken from a man aged 18 to 30 who had mild COVID-19 (a few samples of this study predate the infection). Cell type and time point are not known. CDR3 in DNA: TGCGCCAGTGGGACCGGGAGCTCCTACGAGCAGTACTTC. Protein product: CASGTGSSYEQYF.